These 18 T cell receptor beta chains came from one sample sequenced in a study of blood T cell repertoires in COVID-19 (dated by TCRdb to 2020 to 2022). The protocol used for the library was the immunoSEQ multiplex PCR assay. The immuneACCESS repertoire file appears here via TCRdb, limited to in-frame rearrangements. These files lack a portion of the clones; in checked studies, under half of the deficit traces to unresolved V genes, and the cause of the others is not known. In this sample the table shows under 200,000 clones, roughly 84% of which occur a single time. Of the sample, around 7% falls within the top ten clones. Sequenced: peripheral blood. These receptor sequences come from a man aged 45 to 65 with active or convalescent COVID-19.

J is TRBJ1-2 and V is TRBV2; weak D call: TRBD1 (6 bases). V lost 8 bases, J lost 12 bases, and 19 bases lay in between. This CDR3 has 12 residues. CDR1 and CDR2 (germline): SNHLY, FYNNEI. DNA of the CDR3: TGTGCCAGCGGAACGGACGGGGGGCCGAACACCTTC. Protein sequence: CASGTDGGPNTF.

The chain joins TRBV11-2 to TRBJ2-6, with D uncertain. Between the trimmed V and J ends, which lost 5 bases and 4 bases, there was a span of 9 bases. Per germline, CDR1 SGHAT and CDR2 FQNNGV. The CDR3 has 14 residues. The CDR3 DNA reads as TGTGCCAGCAGCCCCTCTTCCGGGGCCAACGTCCTGACTTTC. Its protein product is CASSPSSGANVLTF.

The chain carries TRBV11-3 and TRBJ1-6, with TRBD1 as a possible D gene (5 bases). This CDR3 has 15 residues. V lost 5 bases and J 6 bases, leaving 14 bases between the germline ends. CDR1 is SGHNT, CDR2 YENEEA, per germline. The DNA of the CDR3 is TGTGCCAGCAGCCTTCAGGGAAGGGGTAATTCACCCCTCCACTTT. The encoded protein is CASSLQGRGNSPLHF.

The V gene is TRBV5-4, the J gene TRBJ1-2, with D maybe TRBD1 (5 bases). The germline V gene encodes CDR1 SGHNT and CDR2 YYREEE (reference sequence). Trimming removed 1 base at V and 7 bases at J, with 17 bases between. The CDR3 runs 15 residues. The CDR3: CASSLSSGVGFGYTF. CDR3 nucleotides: TGTGCCAGCAGCTTGAGTTCGGGGGTCGGATTTGGCTACACCTTC.

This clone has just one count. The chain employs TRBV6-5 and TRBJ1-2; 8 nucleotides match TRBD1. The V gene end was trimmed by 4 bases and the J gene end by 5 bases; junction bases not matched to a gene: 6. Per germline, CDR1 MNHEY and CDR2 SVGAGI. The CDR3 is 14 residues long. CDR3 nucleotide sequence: TGTGCCAGCAGTTTGACAGGGGAAGGATATGGCTACACCTTC. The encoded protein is CASSLTGEGYGYTF.

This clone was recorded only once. The CDR3 here is CASTLRGGGAGYGYTF. The CDR3 bases are TGTGCCAGCACCCTACGTGGGGGAGGTGCGGGCTATGGCTACACCTTC. This chain links TRBV6-6 with TRBJ1-2; a possible D gene is TRBD1 (5 bases). Germline V gives CDR1 MNHNY, CDR2 SVGAGI (reference sequence). The CDR3 runs to 16 residues. V shed 7 bases and J shed 4 bases, with 22 bases lying between them.

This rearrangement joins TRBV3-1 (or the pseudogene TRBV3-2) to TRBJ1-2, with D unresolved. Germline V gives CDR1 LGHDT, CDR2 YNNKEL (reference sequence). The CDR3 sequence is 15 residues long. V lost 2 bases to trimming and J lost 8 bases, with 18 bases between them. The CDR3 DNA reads TGTGCCAGCAGCCAAAATGGAGCGGGCTCCAGGGGCTACACCTTC. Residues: CASSQNGAGSRGYTF.

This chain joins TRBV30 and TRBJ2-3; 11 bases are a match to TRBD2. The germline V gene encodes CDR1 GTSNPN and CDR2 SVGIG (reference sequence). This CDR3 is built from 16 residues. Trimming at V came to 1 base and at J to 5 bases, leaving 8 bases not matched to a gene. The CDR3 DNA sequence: TGTGCCTGGAGTGCCGGACTAGCGGGCCTCGTAGATACGCAGTATTTT. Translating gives CAWSAGLAGLVDTQYF.

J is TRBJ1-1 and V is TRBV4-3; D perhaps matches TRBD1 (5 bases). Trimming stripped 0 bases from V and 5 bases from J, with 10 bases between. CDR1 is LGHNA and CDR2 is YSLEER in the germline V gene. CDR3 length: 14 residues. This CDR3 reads CASSQDREETEAFF. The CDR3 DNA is TGCGCCAGCAGCCAAGACAGGGAAGAGACTGAAGCTTTCTTT.

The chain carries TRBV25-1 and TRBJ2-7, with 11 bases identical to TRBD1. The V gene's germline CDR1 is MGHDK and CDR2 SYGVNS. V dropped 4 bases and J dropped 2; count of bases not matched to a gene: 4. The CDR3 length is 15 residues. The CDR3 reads CASSGSGQGAYEQYF. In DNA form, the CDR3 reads TGTGCCAGCAGTGGGTCGGGACAGGGGGCCTACGAGCAGTACTTC.

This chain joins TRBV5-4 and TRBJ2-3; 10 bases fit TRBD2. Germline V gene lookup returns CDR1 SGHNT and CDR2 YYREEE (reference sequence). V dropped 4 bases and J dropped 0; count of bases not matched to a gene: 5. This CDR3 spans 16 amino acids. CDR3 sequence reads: CASSGGLAASTDTQYF. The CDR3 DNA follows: TGTGCCAGCAGCGGCGGACTAGCGGCTAGCACAGATACGCAGTATTTT. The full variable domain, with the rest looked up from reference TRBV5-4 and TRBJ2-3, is ETGVTQSPTHLIKTRGQQVTLRCSSQSGHNTVSWYQQALGQGPQFIFQYYREEENGRGNFPPRFSGLQFPNYSSELNVNALELDDSALYLCASSGGLAASTDTQYFGPGTRLTVL.

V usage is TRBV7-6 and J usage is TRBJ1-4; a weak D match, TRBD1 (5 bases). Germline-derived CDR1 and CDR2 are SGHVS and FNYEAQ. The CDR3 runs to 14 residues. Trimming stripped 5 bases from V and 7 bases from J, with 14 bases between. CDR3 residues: CASSPGLATEKLFF. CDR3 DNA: TGTGCCAGCAGCCCGGGACTAGCGACTGAAAAACTGTTTTTT.

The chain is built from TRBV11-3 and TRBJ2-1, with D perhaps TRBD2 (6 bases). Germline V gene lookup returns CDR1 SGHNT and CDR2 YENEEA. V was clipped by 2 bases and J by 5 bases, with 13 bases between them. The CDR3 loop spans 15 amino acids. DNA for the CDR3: TGTGCCAGCAGCTTAACTAGCTTGACAGACAATGAGCAGTTCTTC. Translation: CASSLTSLTDNEQFF.

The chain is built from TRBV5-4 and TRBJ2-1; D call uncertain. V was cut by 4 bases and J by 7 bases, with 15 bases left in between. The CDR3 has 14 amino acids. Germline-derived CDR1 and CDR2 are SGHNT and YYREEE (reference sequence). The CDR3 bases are TGTGCCAGCAGCCCCAGCGTGGCGATAAATGAGCAGTTCTTC. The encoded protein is CASSPSVAINEQFF. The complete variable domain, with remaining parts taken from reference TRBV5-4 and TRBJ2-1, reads ETGVTQSPTHLIKTRGQQVTLRCSSQSGHNTVSWYQQALGQGPQFIFQYYREEENGRGNFPPRFSGLQFPNYSSELNVNALELDDSALYLCASSPSVAINEQFFGPGTRLTVL.

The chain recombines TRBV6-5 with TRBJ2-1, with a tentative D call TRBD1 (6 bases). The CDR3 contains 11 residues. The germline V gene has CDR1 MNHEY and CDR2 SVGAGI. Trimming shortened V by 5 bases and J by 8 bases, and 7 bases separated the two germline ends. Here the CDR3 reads CASSPGDEQFF. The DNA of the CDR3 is TGTGCCAGCAGTCCAGGGGATGAGCAGTTCTTC.

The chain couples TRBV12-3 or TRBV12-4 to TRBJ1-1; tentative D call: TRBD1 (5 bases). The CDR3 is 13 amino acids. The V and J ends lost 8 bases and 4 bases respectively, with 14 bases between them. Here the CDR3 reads CASLYGGGTEAFF. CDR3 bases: TGTGCCAGCCTGTACGGGGGTGGCACTGAAGCTTTCTTT.

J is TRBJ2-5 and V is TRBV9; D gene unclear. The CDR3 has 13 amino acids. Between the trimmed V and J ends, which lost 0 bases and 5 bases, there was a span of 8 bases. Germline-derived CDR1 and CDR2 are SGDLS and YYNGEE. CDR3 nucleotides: TGTGCCAGCAGCGTAGAGATTGAGGAGACCCAGTACTTC. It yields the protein CASSVEIEETQYF. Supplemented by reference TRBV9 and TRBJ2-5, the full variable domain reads DSGVTQTPKHLITATGQRVTLRCSPRSGDLSVYWYQQSLDQGLQFLIQYYNGEERAKGNILERFSAQQFPDLHSELNLSSLELGDSALYFCASSVEIEETQYFGPGTRLLVL.

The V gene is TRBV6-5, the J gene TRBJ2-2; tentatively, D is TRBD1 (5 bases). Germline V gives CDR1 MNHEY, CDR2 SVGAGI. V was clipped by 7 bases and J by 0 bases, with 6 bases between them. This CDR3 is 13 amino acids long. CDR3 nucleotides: TGTGCCAGCAAACAGGCGAACACCGGGGAGCTGTTTTTT. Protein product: CASKQANTGELFF.